This TCR beta chain is drawn from a study of CD8 T cells in ankylosing spondylitis (dated by TCRdb to about 2017). Regarding the research as a whole: To find TCR variants linked to disease, the study profiled T cell receptor beta repertoires in ankylosing spondylitis patients and healthy donors. The full study cohort comprised 25 ankylosing spondylitis patients and 110 or so healthy donors. Peripheral blood was sampled, and synovial fluid was also collected from ankylosing spondylitis patients.

TCRdb shows the sequencer as Illumina HiSeq 2500. Quantitative 5'-RACE with molecular barcodes was used to prepare TCR beta libraries. For the original study's pipeline: Disease-linked TCR variants were identified with a new computational method built on a probabilistic model of VDJ rearrangement. TCRdb redid the processing of the public reads, applying fastp at Q25 and MiXCR, and retained in-frame beta chains. Every entry covers one CDR3 protein and lists the most common genes and DNA from its rows. The V and J calls were determined by TCRdb, not by the authors. Present in this sample are roughly 220,000 distinct CDR3 sequences, roughly a tenth of which were seen just once. The ten largest account for about 19% of the sample. This clonotype has ten or more counts. This receptor's antigen is unknown. The input lacks base qualities; no much larger clone sits a single base away. The paper's findings and limits, for the study overall: The disease-linked clones had a CD8+ phenotype and were found at relatively low frequencies in peripheral blood. Some TCR beta motif variants had previously been reported in synovial fluid and blood of reactive arthritis patients, which suggested common disease-initiation mechanisms. Blood from ankylosing spondylitis patients appeared to be characterized by a TCR beta motif made up of seven or eight highly homologous amino acid variants. According to the report, matched synovial fluid samples from ankylosing spondylitis patients were significantly enriched for the disease-linked clones.

From the germline V gene, CDR1 is SGHAT and CDR2 is FQNNGV. The V end gives up 1 base and the J end 5 bases, leaving 7 bases in the junction not matched to a gene. The CDR3 runs 16 residues from the cysteine to the phenylalanine. The sequence is cut down to CDR3 DNA, 48 bases in frame from base 1. The clonotype comes from a male donor with ankylosing spondylitis or in good health (not recorded which). Recombination connected TRBV11-2 to TRBJ2-1; 8 bases in between match TRBD1. The specimen sequenced was blood, either unsorted or a sorted T cell fraction (not recorded which). The DNA sequence is TGTGCCAGCAGCTTAGGGGCAGGGGGCTTCGACAATGAGCAGTTCTTC. Translated, it reads CASSLGAGGFDNEQFF.